The 10 T cell receptor beta chains reported below all come from one sample, sequenced in a study of blood T cell repertoires in COVID-19. The assay was immunoSEQ multiplex PCR, and TCRdb's table has in-frame clones only and misses some. The data contain hundreds of thousands of clones, more than 90% of them singletons. Sequencing input: PBMCs or T cells enriched from blood (not recorded which). Receptor source: a man between 60 and 75 years old who had recovered from COVID-19.

The chain employs TRBV27 and TRBJ2-2, with TRBD2 matching 11 bases. The germline V gene has CDR1 MNHEY and CDR2 SMNVEV (reference sequence). V was clipped by 4 bases and J by 2 bases; unmatched bases: 9. This CDR3 comprises 18 residues. The CDR3, as DNA: TGTGCCAGCAGTTCTACTAAGAGACTAGCGGGAAACACCGGGGAGCTGTTTTTT. The encoded protein is CASSSTKRLAGNTGELFF.

The V call is TRBV5-6, the J call TRBJ1-1; TRBD1 aligns across 8 bases. V trimming: 2 bases; J trimming: 10 bases; junction bases outside the gene matches: 10. The length of the CDR3 is 14 residues. CDR1 is SGHDT and CDR2 is YYEEEE in the germline V gene. In DNA, the CDR3 is TGTGCCAGCAGCTTACCGGACAGGGCTACTAGAGCTTTCTTT. Its translation is CASSLPDRATRAFF.

This chain links TRBV10-3 with TRBJ1-1, with unresolved D. The V gene's germline CDR1 is ENHRY and CDR2 SYGVKD. CDR3 length equals 14 residues. Trimming left V 3 bases short and J 10 bases short, with 18 bases between. The CDR3 nucleotides read TGTGCCATCAGTGAAAATGTCGCCGAAGGAGGAGCTTTCTTT. Translated, it gives CAISENVAEGGAFF.

V usage is TRBV2 and J usage is TRBJ2-1; a weak D match, TRBD1 (5 bases). Looked up from germline, CDR1 is SNHLY and CDR2 is FYNNEI. The CDR3 loop spans 12 amino acids. Trimming cost V 4 bases and J 7 bases, with 8 bases left between them. The chain's CDR3 is CASSVTANEQFF. CDR3 nucleotides: TGTGCCAGCAGTGTGACAGCGAATGAGCAGTTCTTC.

The chain recombines TRBV20-1 with TRBJ2-1, with D maybe TRBD1 (6 bases). CDR3 size: 12 residues. The V gene's germline CDR1 is DFQATT and CDR2 SNEGSKA (reference sequence). The V gene lost 4 bases and the J gene lost 7 bases, with 11 bases spanning the gap. The CDR3 protein is CSATDRGNEQFF. CDR3 in DNA: TGCAGTGCTACTGATAGGGGGAATGAGCAGTTCTTC.

The genes are TRBV24-1 and TRBJ1-4; 10 bases align to TRBD1. V shed 4 bases, J shed 4 bases, and the junction held 8 bases outside the gene matches. This CDR3 has 17 residues. Looked up from germline, CDR1 is KGHDR and CDR2 is SFDVKD. This chain's CDR3 is CATSDPGTGEINEKLFF. DNA of the CDR3: TGTGCCACCAGTGACCCTGGGACAGGGGAAATTAATGAAAAACTGTTTTTT.

The chain carries TRBV7-9 and TRBJ2-5; TRBD2 matches 8 bases. Germline CDR1 is SEHNR and CDR2 is FQNEAQ (reference sequence). The J segment lost 1 base and the V segment lost 5 bases, leaving 6 bases of the junction unmatched. This CDR3 is 15 amino acids long. This chain's CDR3 is CASSDYSGAQETQYF. CDR3 DNA: TGTGCCAGCAGCGATTATAGCGGGGCCCAAGAGACCCAGTACTTC.

The V gene is TRBV9, the J gene TRBJ2-2, with 15 nucleotides matching TRBD2. V was clipped by 3 bases and J by 4 bases; unmatched bases: 7. Looked up from germline, CDR1 is SGDLS and CDR2 is YYNGEE. This CDR3 is built from 18 residues. CDR3 in DNA: TGTGCCAGCAGCGATGGACTAGCGGGAGGGCCTGGCACCGGGGAGCTGTTTTTT. The encoded protein is CASSDGLAGGPGTGELFF.

The gene calls are TRBV5-6 and TRBJ2-1; D gene ambiguous. The CDR3 extends over 18 amino acids. V was cut by 0 bases and J by 10 bases, with 26 bases left in between. From germline, CDR1 is SGHDT and CDR2 YYEEEE. For the CDR3, the DNA is TGTGCCAGCAGCTTGGTTCATGCTGGAGCGAACTGGAGCCCCGAGCAGTTCTTC. This gives the protein CASSLVHAGANWSPEQFF.

The chain joins TRBV10-2 to TRBJ2-1; D is possibly TRBD2 (6 bases). The V end lost 11 bases, the J end lost 6 bases, and 11 bases lay between the germline ends. CDR1 and CDR2 from the germline V gene are WSHSY and SAAADI. The CDR3 spans 11 residues. The DNA for the CDR3 is TGCGCCTCTTGGAGGGGCAATGAGCAGTTCTTC. Translation gives CASWRGNEQFF.